The clone carrying this T cell receptor (beta chain) was seen a handful of times. This sample is part of a study of T-cell reconstitution after alpha-beta-depleted transplantation in children. For TCRbeta, the library was prepared with unique molecular identifiers. One entry per CDR3 protein results from TCRdb running MiXCR on the PCR reads. The table has about 980,000 distinct CDR3 sequences, roughly 29% seen once. This CDR3 has 14 amino acids. Trimming left V 7 bases short and J 1 base short, with 13 bases between. V gene TRBV12-3 or TRBV12-4 combines with J gene TRBJ1-1, with TRBD1 as a possible D gene (5 bases). This sequence originates from a boy under two years old who had a stem cell transplant for SCID, so the T cells may come from the graft donor. The starting material was PBMCs, mostly from graft donor cells, obtained 360 days after TCRalphabeta/CD19-depleted stem cell transplant. The CDR3 DNA reads as TGTGCCAGCACCCAGGACAAACCGAACACTGAAGCTTTCTTT. Protein: CASTQDKPNTEAFF.